This entry features one T cell receptor (beta chain) sequence. Antigen unknown. This entry belongs to a study of Ad26.COV2.S vaccination and SARS-CoV-2 variants. Germline CDR1 MDHEN, CDR2 SYDVKM. This CDR3 has 16 amino acids. Trimming cost V 4 bases and J 1 base, with 15 bases left between them. Libraries were prepared by immunoSEQ multiplex PCR; TCRdb keeps only in-frame clonotypes and omits some of them. The sample includes 350,000 to 500,000 clones, 90% of them seen just once. The study, taken as a whole, reports: Comparability of non-spike TCR breadth was observed across vaccine and placebo recipients. Placebo recipients had lower spike-specific TCR breadth than vaccine recipients.

Treatment: some 19 received Ad26.COV2.S at low or high dose, single or two shots; roughly 5 received placebo; per-sample allocation not given. Samples analyzed were those drawn on day 63 after the first vaccine or placebo injection. This TCR came from a person between 18 and 60 years old who received the Ad26.COV2.S COVID-19 vaccine or a placebo. Sequencing was performed on peripheral blood, taken in a trial of Ad26.COV2.S vaccine versus placebo. The genes are TRBV28 and TRBJ2-3; D gene unclear. The CDR3 sequence is CASSSPGPSGTDTQYF. CDR3 DNA sequence: TGTGCCAGCAGTTCACCCGGGCCCTCAGGCACAGATACGCAGTATTTT.